The 29 T cell receptor beta chains reported below all come from one sample, sequenced in a study of control samples from healthy donors and cancer patients. TCRdb's copy holds only in-frame clones and misses some; the assay was immunoSEQ multiplex PCR. This sample has about 100,000 clones; about 90% occur once, and the top ten carry over 15%. Sequencing input: blood. The receptors shown here come from a woman aged 50 to 60 in good health.

This chain uses TRBV5-1 with TRBJ2-5, with 7 bases that match TRBD2. The CDR3 length is 14 residues. Germline CDR1 reads SGHRS; CDR2 reads YFSETQ. The ends lost 5 bases at V and 2 bases at J; junction bases unmatched: 6. The CDR3 spells CASRKWGGQETQYF. The DNA of the CDR3 is TGCGCCAGCAGAAAATGGGGGGGGCAAGAGACCCAGTACTTC.

This chain connects TRBV3-1 (or the pseudogene TRBV3-2) to TRBJ2-1, with unresolved D. The CDR3 extends over 18 amino acids. Trimming shortened V by 0 bases and J by 8 bases, and 23 bases separated the two germline ends. Germline V gives CDR1 LGHDT, CDR2 YNNKEL (reference sequence). CDR3 protein: CASSQDLPRDRRIHEQFF. The CDR3 DNA is TGTGCCAGCAGCCAAGATCTCCCCCGAGACCGGCGTATCCATGAGCAGTTCTTC.

The genes are TRBV6-4 and TRBJ2-3; TRBD2 might be the D (6 bases). The CDR3 consists of 16 residues. Trimming left V 5 bases short and J 4 bases short, with 19 bases between. Germline CDR1 is MRHNA and CDR2 is SNTAGT. CDR3 sequence reads: CASSLLGGPRADTQYF. The CDR3 region has the DNA TGTGCCAGCAGTCTTCTAGGAGGGCCCAGGGCAGATACGCAGTATTTT.

The chain employs TRBV13 and TRBJ1-3; TRBD1 matches 10 bases. The CDR3 totals 16 residues. With 4 bases clipped from V and 7 bases from J, the junction kept 10 bases outside the gene matches. Germline values: CDR1 PRHDT, CDR2 FYEKMQ (reference sequence). The CDR3 loop is CASSYGGTGVVNTIYF. DNA of the CDR3: TGTGCCAGCAGCTACGGCGGGACAGGGGTTGTGAACACCATATATTTT. The variable domain in full, with the rest retrieved from reference TRBV13 and TRBJ1-3, is AAGVIQSPRHLIKEKRETATLKCYPIPRHDTVYWYQQGPGQDPQFLISFYEKMQSDKGSIPDRFSAQQFSDYHSELNMSSLELGDSALYFCASSYGGTGVVNTIYFGEGSWLTVV.

The chain couples TRBV18 to TRBJ2-5, with D maybe TRBD2 (5 bases). Between the trimmed V and J ends, which lost 3 bases and 1 base, there was a span of 12 bases. Germline V gene lookup returns CDR1 KGHSH and CDR2 LQKENI. The CDR3 loop spans 15 amino acids. The CDR3 DNA is TGTGCCAGCTCACCGACGACGGGAATCCAAGAGACCCAGTACTTC. It codes for CASSPTTGIQETQYF.

The chain joins TRBV15 to TRBJ1-3; D remains unclear. Germline V gives CDR1 LNHNV, CDR2 YYDKDF (reference sequence). V was cut by 5 bases and J by 0 bases, with 17 bases left in between. The CDR3 is made up of 17 amino acids. CDR3 nucleotides: TGTGCCACCAGCGAGCCTGCGGGCCTGAGCTCTGGAAACACCATATATTTT. Protein sequence: CATSEPAGLSSGNTIYF. The full variable domain, its missing parts supplied by reference TRBV15 and TRBJ1-3, is DAMVIQNPRYQVTQFGKPVTLSCSQTLNHNVMYWYQQKSSQAPKLLFHYYDKDFNNEADTPDNFQSRRPNTSFCFLDIRSPGLGDTAMYLCATSEPAGLSSGNTIYFGEGSWLTVV.

This chain links TRBV27 with TRBJ2-7, with 8 positions matching TRBD2. This CDR3 contains 15 residues. V gave up 1 base and J gave up 0 bases; unmatched junction bases: 2. Germline V gene data show CDR1 as MNHEY and CDR2 as SMNVEV (reference sequence). CDR3 region: CASSLYSGSSYEQYV. For the CDR3, the DNA is TGTGCCAGCAGTTTATACAGCGGGAGCTCCTACGAGCAGTACGTC.

The V and J genes are TRBV7-2 and TRBJ1-2; a weak D match, TRBD1 (6 bases). Germline assignment: CDR1 SGHTA and CDR2 FQGNSA. The CDR3 totals 18 residues. V lost 7 bases and J lost 4, with 28 bases in between. CDR3 sequence (DNA): TGTGCCAGCACCAACGTCAGGGGACTGGGACCCTATGGCTATGGCTACACCTTC. As protein: CASTNVRGLGPYGYGYTF.

This rearrangement joins TRBV10-1 to TRBJ2-3; 10 bases line up with TRBD1. Germline CDR1 WNHNN, CDR2 SYGVQD (reference sequence). The V gene end was trimmed by 6 bases and the J gene end by 1 base; junction bases not matched to a gene: 7. The length of the CDR3 is 16 residues. CDR3 protein: CASSDRGREGTDTQYF. In nucleotides, the CDR3 is TGCGCCAGCAGCGACAGGGGGCGGGAAGGCACAGATACGCAGTATTTT.

This chain links TRBV5-4 with TRBJ2-1; D remains ambiguous. Per germline, CDR1 SGHNT and CDR2 YYREEE (reference sequence). This CDR3 has 15 amino acids. Trimming pared 6 bases from V and 3 bases from J, leaving 16 bases between. This CDR3 is CASTLNTENYNEQFF. CDR3 in DNA: TGTGCCAGCACCCTGAACACGGAGAACTACAATGAGCAGTTCTTC.

J is TRBJ1-5 and V is TRBV4-3; D is possibly TRBD1 (6 bases). Trimming pared 0 bases from V and 3 bases from J, leaving 9 bases between. This CDR3 spans 15 amino acids. Germline loops: CDR1 LGHNA, CDR2 YSLEER. CDR3 residues: CASSQERDTNQPQHF. The DNA for the CDR3 is TGCGCCAGCAGCCAAGAACGGGACACCAATCAGCCCCAGCATTTT.

The J gene is TRBJ1-4, the V gene TRBV7-2, with D perhaps TRBD1 (6 bases). Trimming removed 5 bases at V and 2 bases at J, with 21 bases between. The CDR3 extends over 18 amino acids. CDR1 is SGHTA and CDR2 is FQGNSA in the germline V gene. The DNA of the CDR3 is TGTGCCAGCAGCCCGACCGGACAGCCGTTCTTTACTAATGAAAAACTGTTTTTT. Protein: CASSPTGQPFFTNEKLFF.

The chain carries TRBV20-1 and TRBJ2-7; D is undetermined. Trimming removed 5 bases at V and 2 bases at J, with 7 bases between. Germline CDR1 reads DFQATT; CDR2 reads SNEGSKA (reference sequence). This CDR3 has 11 residues. The CDR3 DNA reads as TGCAGTGCTGCCGGCCCCTACGAGCAGTACTTC. Translating gives CSAAGPYEQYF.

This chain connects TRBV19 to TRBJ1-1; 9 bases are a match to TRBD1. V lost 5 bases to trimming and J lost 1 base; unmatched junction nucleotides: 8. The CDR3 has 16 residues. Looked up from germline, CDR1 is LNHDA and CDR2 is SQIVND (reference sequence). The CDR3 is CASSGSQGASNTEAFF. The CDR3 bases are TGTGCCAGTAGTGGATCACAGGGGGCCTCGAACACTGAAGCTTTCTTT.

The chain links TRBV7-6 to TRBJ2-7, with D perhaps matching TRBD1 (6 bases). The germline V gene encodes CDR1 SGHVS and CDR2 FNYEAQ. Deletions cut 0 bases from V and 7 bases from J, with 16 bases between. The CDR3 extends over 15 amino acids. The CDR3 loop is CASSLAGAGLREQYF. Here the CDR3 DNA reads TGTGCCAGCAGCTTAGCGGGGGCAGGGTTGAGAGAGCAGTACTTC.

The chain couples TRBV2 to TRBJ1-2, with 7 bases matching TRBD1. The CDR3 is made up of 13 amino acids. Looked up from germline, CDR1 is SNHLY and CDR2 is FYNNEI. Trimming cost V 9 bases and J 0 bases; bases outside gene matches: 4. The CDR3 sequence is CARGQDPNYGYTF. Written as DNA, the CDR3 is TGTGCCAGAGGACAGGACCCTAACTATGGCTACACCTTC.

The CDR3 DNA is TGTGCCAGTAACCCAACGCGGCAGGGGGCTAATCAGCCCCAGCATTTT. This codes for CASNPTRQGANQPQHF. V gene TRBV19 combines with J gene TRBJ1-5; 8 bases line up with TRBD1. V lost 7 bases, J lost 4 bases, and 12 bases stayed unmatched. CDR3 length: 16 amino acids. Germline assignment: CDR1 LNHDA and CDR2 SQIVND (reference sequence).

This chain joins TRBV11-2 and TRBJ2-1; the D gene is possibly TRBD1 (5 bases). CDR3 length: 13 amino acids. Trimming left V 4 bases short and J 4 bases short, with 8 bases between. Germline-derived CDR1 and CDR2 are SGHAT and FQNNGV. CDR3: CASSSAGYNEQFF. The CDR3 DNA reads as TGTGCCAGCAGCTCCGCAGGGTACAATGAGCAGTTCTTC. Filled out from reference TRBV11-2 and TRBJ2-1, the complete variable domain reads EAGVAQSPRYKIIEKRQSVAFWCNPISGHATLYWYQQILGQGPKLLIQFQNNGVVDDSQLPKDRFSAERLKGVDSTLKIQPAKLEDSAVYLCASSSAGYNEQFFGPGTRLTVL.

The chain is built from TRBV19 and TRBJ1-5; D ambiguous. This CDR3 has 15 amino acids. CDR1 is LNHDA and CDR2 is SQIVND in the germline V gene (reference sequence). Deletions cut 5 bases from V and 0 bases from J, with 11 bases between. The CDR3 DNA follows: TGTGCCAGTAGTTCTGGTTCTTATAGCAATCAGCCCCAGCATTTT. It codes for CASSSGSYSNQPQHF.

CDR3 coding DNA: TGTGCCAGCAGCCCCGGACTAGCGGGGGAAGAGACCCAGTACTTC. Encoded protein: CASSPGLAGEETQYF. V usage is TRBV7-3 and J usage is TRBJ2-5; 13 bases map to TRBD2. The CDR3 spans 15 residues. With V trimmed by 5 bases and J by 3 bases, 3 bases remained unmatched. Germline V gives CDR1 SGHTA, CDR2 FQGTGA.

V usage is TRBV7-9 and J usage is TRBJ2-5, with 9 bases fitting TRBD2. Per germline, CDR1 SEHNR and CDR2 FQNEAQ (reference sequence). CDR3 length: 15 residues. The ends lost 8 bases at V and 5 bases at J; junction bases unmatched: 12. This chain's CDR3 is CASAKVSSGAETQYF. For the CDR3, the DNA is TGTGCCAGCGCCAAGGTGTCTAGCGGGGCCGAGACCCAGTACTTC.

V gene TRBV7-2 combines with J gene TRBJ2-2; D uncertain. From germline, CDR1 is SGHTA and CDR2 FQGNSA. This CDR3 contains 15 residues. V lost 3 bases and J 7 bases, leaving 15 bases between the germline ends. The CDR3 sequence: CASSFTILLIGELFF. The CDR3 region has the DNA TGTGCCAGCAGCTTTACAATACTCCTAATCGGGGAGCTGTTTTTT.

This chain connects TRBV10-3 to TRBJ2-7, with a possible D match to TRBD2 (6 bases). Germline CDR1 reads ENHRY; CDR2 reads SYGVKD. Trimming left V 6 bases short and J 2 bases short, with 11 bases between. The CDR3 is 13 residues long. CDR3 protein: CAIRGSGPYEQYF. In nucleotides, the CDR3 is TGTGCCATCAGGGGTAGCGGACCCTACGAGCAGTACTTC.

The genes are TRBV7-3 and TRBJ1-5; no clear D. V lost 5 bases and J lost 4, with 12 bases in between. The CDR3 consists of 14 residues. CDR1 and CDR2 (germline): SGHTA, FQGTGA. The CDR3 spells CASSPTGRNQPQHF. The DNA of the CDR3 is TGTGCCAGCAGCCCAACCGGGCGGAATCAGCCCCAGCATTTT.

The chain joins TRBV30 to TRBJ1-6; 7 bases align to TRBD1. CDR1 is GTSNPN, CDR2 SVGIG, per germline (reference sequence). V shed 0 bases, J shed 7 bases, and the junction held 6 bases outside the gene matches. This CDR3 has 15 residues. The CDR3 sequence is CAWSVPDRVNSPLHF. CDR3 bases: TGTGCCTGGAGTGTACCCGACAGGGTGAATTCACCCCTCCACTTT.

This chain joins TRBV9 and TRBJ2-2; 8 bases line up with TRBD1. Germline V gives CDR1 SGDLS, CDR2 YYNGEE. This CDR3 region has 13 residues. The V gene end was trimmed by 9 bases and the J gene end by 7 bases; junction bases not matched to a gene: 8. CDR3 coding DNA: TGTGCCACAGGACAGGGAGGAGACGGGGAGCTGTTTTTT. Protein: CATGQGGDGELFF.

This clone was counted a single time. The chain couples TRBV10-3 to TRBJ2-1; 7 bases match TRBD1. CDR3 length: 14 amino acids. The V gene end was trimmed by 4 bases and the J gene end by 0 bases; junction bases not matched to a gene: 0. From germline, CDR1 is ENHRY and CDR2 SYGVKD. The CDR3 is CAISAGGSYNEQFF. CDR3 bases: TGTGCCATCAGTGCAGGGGGCTCCTACAATGAGCAGTTCTTC.

The rearrangement links TRBV5-6 to TRBJ2-5; D is perhaps TRBD2 (5 bases). The CDR3 runs 17 residues. Germline CDR1 SGHDT, CDR2 YYEEEE. V was trimmed by 3 bases and J by 4 bases, leaving 22 bases between them. CDR3: CASSYALARRVRETQYF. The CDR3 DNA reads as TGTGCCAGCAGCTACGCACTGGCCAGGCGGGTTCGAGAGACCCAGTACTTC. The full variable domain, completed using reference TRBV5-6 and TRBJ2-5, is DAGVTQSPTHLIKTRGQQVTLRCSPKSGHDTVSWYQQALGQGPQFIFQYYEEEERQRGNFPDRFSGHQFPNYSSELNVNALLLGDSALYLCASSYALARRVRETQYFGPGTRLLVL.

CDR3 sequence: CASSPRDSNQETQYF. DNA of the CDR3: TGTGCCAGCAGTCCCAGGGACAGCAACCAAGAGACCCAGTACTTC. The rearrangement joins TRBV2 to TRBJ2-5; 7 bases are a match to TRBD1. From germline, CDR1 is SNHLY and CDR2 FYNNEI. CDR3 size: 15 residues. With 5 bases clipped from V and 0 bases from J, the junction kept 6 bases outside the gene matches.